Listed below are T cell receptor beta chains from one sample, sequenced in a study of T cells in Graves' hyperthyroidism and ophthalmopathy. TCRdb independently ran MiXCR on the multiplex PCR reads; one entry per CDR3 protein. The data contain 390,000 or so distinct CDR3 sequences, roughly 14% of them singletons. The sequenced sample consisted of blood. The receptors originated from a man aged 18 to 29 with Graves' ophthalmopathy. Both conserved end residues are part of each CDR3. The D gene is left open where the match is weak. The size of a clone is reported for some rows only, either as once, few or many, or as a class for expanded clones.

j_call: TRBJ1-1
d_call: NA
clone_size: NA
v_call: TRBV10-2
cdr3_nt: TGCGCCAGCAGTGAGTACAGGAGGGGGATAAAGAACACTGAAGCTTTCTTT
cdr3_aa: CASSEYRRGIKNTEAFF

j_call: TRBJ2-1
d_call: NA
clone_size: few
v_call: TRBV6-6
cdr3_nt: TGTGCCAGCAGTTACCTTGGTCAGGGGATTGATGAGCAGTTCTTC
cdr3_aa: CASSYLGQGIDEQFF

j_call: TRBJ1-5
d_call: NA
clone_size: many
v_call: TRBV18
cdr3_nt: TGTGCCAGCTCCCCTCTCGCAGGCGTTGGAGCTCAGCCCCAGCATTTT
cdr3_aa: CASSPLAGVGAQPQHF

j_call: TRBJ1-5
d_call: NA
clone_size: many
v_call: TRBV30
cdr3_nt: TGTGCCTGGAGTGGAGTTTCAGGAAATCAGCCCCAGCATTTT
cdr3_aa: CAWSGVSGNQPQHF

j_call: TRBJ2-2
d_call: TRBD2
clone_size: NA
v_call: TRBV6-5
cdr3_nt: TGTGCCAGCAGTTACTCGAGCGGGGGGGGAACCGGGGAGCTGTTTTTT
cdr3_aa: CASSYSSGGGTGELFF

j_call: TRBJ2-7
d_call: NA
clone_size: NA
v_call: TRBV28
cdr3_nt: TGTGCCAGCAGTTTACCCGGACGGAGCTCCTACGAGCAGTACTTC
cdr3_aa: CASSLPGRSSYEQYF

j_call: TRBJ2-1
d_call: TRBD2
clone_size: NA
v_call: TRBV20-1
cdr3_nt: TGCAGTGCCAGCAGCCCGGGACTAGCGGGTCTCACGAGCTCCTACAATGAGCAGTTCTTC
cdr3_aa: CSASSPGLAGLTSSYNEQFF

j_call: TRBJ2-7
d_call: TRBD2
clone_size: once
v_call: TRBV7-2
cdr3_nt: TGTGCCAGCAGCTTAGGGCGGGGGGCCAACGAGCAGTACTTC
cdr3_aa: CASSLGRGANEQYF

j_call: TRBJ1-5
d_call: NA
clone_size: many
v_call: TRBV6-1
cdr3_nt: TGTGCCAGCAGTCGTTCCCTTTATAGCAATCAGCCCCAGCATTTT
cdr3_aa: CASSRSLYSNQPQHF

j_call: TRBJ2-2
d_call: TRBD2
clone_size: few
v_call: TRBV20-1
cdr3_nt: TGCAGTGCTAGAGGTGCTAGCGGGGGGAACACCGGGGAGCTGTTTTTT
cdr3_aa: CSARGASGGNTGELFF

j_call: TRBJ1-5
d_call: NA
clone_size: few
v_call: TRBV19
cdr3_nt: TGTGCCAGTAGTATTTACAGCCTAAATCAGCCCCAGCATTTT
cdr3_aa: CASSIYSLNQPQHF

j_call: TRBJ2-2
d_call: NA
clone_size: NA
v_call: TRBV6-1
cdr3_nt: TGTGCCAGCAGTGAATGGGTCGGGGCACCGAACACCGGGGAGCTGTTTTTT
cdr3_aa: CASSEWVGAPNTGELFF

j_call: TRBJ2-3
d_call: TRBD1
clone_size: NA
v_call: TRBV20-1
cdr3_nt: TGCAGTGCTGGTGGGGGACAGGGGATAGCGGCGGGTAGCACAGATACGCAGTATTTT
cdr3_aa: CSAGGGQGIAAGSTDTQYF

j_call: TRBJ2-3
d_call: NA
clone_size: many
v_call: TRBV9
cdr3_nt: TGTGCCAGCAGCAGAAGTAGCGGCTCTAGCACAGATACGCAGTATTTT
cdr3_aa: CASSRSSGSSTDTQYF

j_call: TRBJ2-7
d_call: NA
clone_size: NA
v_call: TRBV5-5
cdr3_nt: TGTGCCAGCAGCCGCAGGGATTTCTACGAGCAGTACTTC
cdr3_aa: CASSRRDFYEQYF

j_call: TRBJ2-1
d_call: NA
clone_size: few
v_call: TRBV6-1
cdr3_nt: TGTGCCAGCAGTGAAATAGGGCCCCCCCCCAATGAGCAGTTCTTC
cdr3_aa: CASSEIGPPPNEQFF

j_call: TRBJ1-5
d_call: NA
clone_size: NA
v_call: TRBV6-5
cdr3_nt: TGTGCCAGCAGTTACCTCCGAGGTGGCAATCAGCCCCAGCATTTT
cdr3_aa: CASSYLRGGNQPQHF

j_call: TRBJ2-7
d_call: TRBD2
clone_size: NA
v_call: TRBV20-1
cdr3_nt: TGCAGTGCTAGAGATGGGGGGACTAGCGGGGGTTACGAGCAGTACTTC
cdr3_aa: CSARDGGTSGGYEQYF

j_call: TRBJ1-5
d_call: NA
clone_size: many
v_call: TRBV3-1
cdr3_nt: TGTGCCAGCAGCCACGGACAGTATCAGCCCCAGCATTTT
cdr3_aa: CASSHGQYQPQHF

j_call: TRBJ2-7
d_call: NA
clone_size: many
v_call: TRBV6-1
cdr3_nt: TGTGCCAGCAGTCGGAGGGGCCACGAGCAGTACTTC
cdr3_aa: CASSRRGHEQYF

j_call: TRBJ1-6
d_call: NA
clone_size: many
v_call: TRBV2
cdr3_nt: TGTGCCAGCAGTGATCAGGGCCAAGTGGGAACACCCCTCCACTTT
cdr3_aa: CASSDQGQVGTPLHF

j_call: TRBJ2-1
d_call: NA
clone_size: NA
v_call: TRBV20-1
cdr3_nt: TGCAGTGCCAAAGGGGGGATCGGGACGCCTCTCAATGAGCAGTTCTTC
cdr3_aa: CSAKGGIGTPLNEQFF

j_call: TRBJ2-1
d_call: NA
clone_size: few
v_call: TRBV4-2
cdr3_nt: TGTGCCAGCAGCCAAGATCAGACTAGTCTAGATCCTGAGCAGTTCTTC
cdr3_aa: CASSQDQTSLDPEQFF

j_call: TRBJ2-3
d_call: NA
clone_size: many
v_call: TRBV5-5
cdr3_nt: TGTGCCAGCAGCACTCGACCGGGACCCCCAGATACGCAGTATTTT
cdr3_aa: CASSTRPGPPDTQYF

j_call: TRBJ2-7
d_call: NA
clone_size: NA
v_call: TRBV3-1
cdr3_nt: TGTGCCAGCAGCCGTACCGACGGGACGGTCTACGAGCAGTACTTC
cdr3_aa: CASSRTDGTVYEQYF

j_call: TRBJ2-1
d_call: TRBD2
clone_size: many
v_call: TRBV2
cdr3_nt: TGTGCCAGCACCTCAACTAGCGGGGGTTTCAATGAGCAGTTCTTC
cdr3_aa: CASTSTSGGFNEQFF

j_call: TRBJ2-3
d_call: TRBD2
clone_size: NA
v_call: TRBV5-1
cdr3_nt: TGCGCCAGCAGCATAGGACTAGCGGGGGGGCCCACAGATACGCAGTATTTT
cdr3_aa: CASSIGLAGGPTDTQYF

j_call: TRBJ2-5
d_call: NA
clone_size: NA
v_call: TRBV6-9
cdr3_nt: TGTGCCAGCAGTTGGTACCCGCAAGAGACCCAGTACTTC
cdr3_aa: CASSWYPQETQYF